This passage covers 5 T cell receptor beta chains from one sample sequenced in a study of T-cell memory formation after mild COVID-19. TCRdb reprocessed the 5' RACE reads with MiXCR, giving one entry per CDR3 protein. In the table there are 470,000 or so distinct CDR3 sequences, around 27% of which are singletons. The specimen was PBMCs or a T cell subset sorted from them (not recorded which). The receptors here all came from an adult woman who had mild COVID-19 (a few samples of this study predate the infection). Cell type and time point are not known.

This clonotype was detected only a few times. V gene TRBV20-1 combines with J gene TRBJ1-4; TRBD1 matches 9 bases. CDR3 length: 15 residues. J was trimmed by 8 bases and V by 6 bases; bases with no gene match: 13. Germline CDR1 DFQATT, CDR2 SNEGSKA (reference sequence). The CDR3 nucleotides are TGCAGTGCCCAGAGGGGGACAGGGCTTGGAGAAAAACTGTTTTTT. It is translated as CSAQRGTGLGEKLFF.

The J gene is TRBJ2-3, the V gene TRBV12-3 or TRBV12-4; TRBD2 aligns across 12 bases. Germline trimming cut 7 bases from V and 4 bases from J; bases unmatched to any gene: 9. The CDR3 sequence is 16 residues long. In nucleotides, the CDR3 is TGTGCCAGCACCACCAGACTAGCGGGAGAATCAGATACGCAGTATTTT. This encodes CASTTRLAGESDTQYF.

This clonotype showed up just a few times. The genes are TRBV3-1 and TRBJ2-1, with 8 positions matching TRBD2. The CDR3 length is 14 residues. Trimming took 0 bases from V and 9 from J; bases not matched to a gene: 4. Germline V gene sequence: CDR1 LGHDT, CDR2 YNNKEL (reference sequence). This chain's CDR3 is CASSQESGGREQFF. In DNA form, the CDR3 reads TGTGCCAGCAGCCAAGAGAGCGGGGGCCGTGAGCAGTTCTTC.

J is TRBJ1-1 and V is TRBV5-1; D is undetermined. Germline values: CDR1 SGHRS, CDR2 YFSETQ. V lost 1 base to trimming and J lost 6 bases, with 16 bases between them. The CDR3 spans 15 residues. CDR3 in DNA: TGCGCCAGCAGCTTGAATACCGGTTCTAGCGCTGAAGCTTTCTTT. This codes for CASSLNTGSSAEAFF.

This clonotype turned up a few times. The chain links TRBV7-2 to TRBJ2-3, with TRBD2 matching 8 bases. The CDR3 totals 15 residues. Per the germline V gene, CDR1 is SGHTA and CDR2 is FQGNSA. The V gene end was trimmed by 5 bases and the J gene end by 6 bases; junction bases not matched to a gene: 10. The CDR3 region is CASSPVGAGADTQYF. DNA of the CDR3: TGTGCCAGCAGCCCCGTCGGAGCGGGGGCGGATACGCAGTATTTT.